Below, one T cell receptor (beta chain) is given with its context. TCRdb's table, derived via immunoSEQ multiplex PCR, lists solely in-frame clones and lacks some. The sample has approximately 89,000 clones, approximately 94% seen once. The data are from a study of T cell changes during pregnancy in multiple sclerosis. Per germline, CDR1 SQVTM and CDR2 ANQGSEA. J lost 3 bases, V lost 2 bases, and 7 bases had no gene match. The CDR3 length is 14 residues. The chain uses TRBV29-1 and TRBJ2-7, with 7 bases matching TRBD1. The sample here was peripheral blood, taken in the third trimester of pregnancy. The sequence was obtained from a female donor with multiple sclerosis, enrolled in a pregnancy study. The CDR3 loop reads CSVESGDSGYEQYF. As DNA, the CDR3 is TGCAGCGTTGAATCTGGGGACAGTGGCTACGAGCAGTACTTC.